This T cell receptor beta chain was sequenced in a study of immune evolution from preneoplasia to lung adenocarcinoma. Notes on the study in general: Normal lung had the highest top T cell clone frequencies. Later-stage lesions seemingly showed higher T cell density and diversity than normal lung.

V gave up 5 bases and J gave up 8 bases, with 7 bases separating them. Germline CDR1 reads SEHNR; CDR2 reads FQNEAQ (reference sequence). This CDR3 region has 11 residues. TCRdb keeps only in-frame clones here, not all; method: immunoSEQ multiplex PCR. The sample shows some 8,200 clones, 79% of them seen only once. About this clone: Antigen specificity is unknown.

Resections took place in Japan or China from the mid-2010s to the late 2010s. H&E slides confirmed each diagnosis, reviewed by two pathologists independently. Sequenced material: FFPE adjacent normal lung tissue. This clonotype originated in a person between 60 and 80 years old with lung adenocarcinoma. The chain has TRBV7-9 and TRBJ2-1; a weak D match, TRBD1 (5 bases). Here the CDR3 reads CASSPQDEQFF. The CDR3 nucleotides are TGTGCCAGCAGCCCACAGGATGAGCAGTTCTTC.